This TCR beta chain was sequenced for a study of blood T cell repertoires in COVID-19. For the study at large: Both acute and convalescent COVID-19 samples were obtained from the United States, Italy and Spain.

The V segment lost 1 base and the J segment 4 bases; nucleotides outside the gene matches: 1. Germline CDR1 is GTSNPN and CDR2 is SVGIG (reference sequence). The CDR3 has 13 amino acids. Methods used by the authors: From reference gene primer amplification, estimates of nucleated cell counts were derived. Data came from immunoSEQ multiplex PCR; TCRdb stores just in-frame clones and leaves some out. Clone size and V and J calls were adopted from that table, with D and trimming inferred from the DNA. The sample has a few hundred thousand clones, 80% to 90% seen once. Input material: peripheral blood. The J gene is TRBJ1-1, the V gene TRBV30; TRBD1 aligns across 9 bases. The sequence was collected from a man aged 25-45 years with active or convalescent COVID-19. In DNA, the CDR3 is TGTGCCTGGAGTGGGGGACAGGGCACTGAAGCTTTCTTT. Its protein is CAWSGGQGTEAFF.